Presented here are 11 T cell receptor beta chains from one specimen sequenced in a study of technical replicates of blood from several donors. Only in-frame clones appear in the TCRdb table, and some are missing; sequencing was by immunoSEQ multiplex PCR. Among under 100,000 clones, 90% to 97% were seen once, and the ten largest hold approximately 0.32%. Sequencing input: T cells isolated from PBMCs. These receptors were collected from a human donor in good health.

V usage is TRBV6-1 and J usage is TRBJ2-1, with 8 positions matching TRBD2. The V gene end was trimmed by 4 bases and the J gene end by 4 bases; junction bases not matched to a gene: 9. The germline V gene has CDR1 MNHNS and CDR2 SASEGT. This CDR3 has 16 residues. The chain's CDR3 is CASSGGVAGLYNEQFF. CDR3 sequence (DNA): TGTGCCAGCAGTGGGGGGGTAGCGGGACTTTACAATGAGCAGTTCTTC.

In DNA, the CDR3 is TGTGCCAGTAGTACTAACAGGATAACAACTAACTATGGCTACACCTTC. Translated: CASSTNRITTNYGYTF. The gene calls are TRBV19 and TRBJ1-2, with D tentatively TRBD1 (5 bases). The CDR3 runs 16 residues. V dropped 4 bases and J dropped 0 bases, with 15 bases sitting between them. Per germline, CDR1 LNHDA and CDR2 SQIVND (reference sequence).

V usage is TRBV7-9 and J usage is TRBJ2-7; D perhaps matches TRBD1 (6 bases). CDR1 SEHNR and CDR2 FQNEAQ come from the germline V gene (reference sequence). Between the trimmed V and J ends, which lost 5 bases and 5 bases, there was a span of 13 bases. There are 13 residues in the CDR3. The CDR3 here is CASSHDRINEQYF. In nucleotides, the CDR3 is TGTGCCAGCAGCCACGACAGGATCAACGAGCAGTACTTC. Drawing the rest from reference TRBV7-9 and TRBJ2-7, the complete variable domain is DTGVSQNPRHKITKRGQNVTFRCDPISEHNRLYWYRQTLGQGPEFLTYFQNEAQLEKSRLLSDRFSAERPKGSFSTLEIQRTEQGDSAMYLCASSHDRINEQYFGPGTRLTVT.

This clone was seen once. The V call is TRBV9, the J call TRBJ1-3, with D tentatively TRBD1 (5 bases). Germline CDR1 and CDR2: SGDLS and YYNGEE. V lost 4 bases, J lost 2 bases, and 13 bases lay in between. The CDR3 totals 15 residues. CDR3: CASSPRVSAGNTIYF. For the CDR3, the DNA is TGTGCCAGCAGCCCCAGGGTCAGCGCTGGAAACACCATATATTTT.

The chain has TRBV27 and TRBJ2-2, with 8 bases aligning to TRBD2. V lost 6 bases, J lost 4 bases, and 7 bases stayed unmatched. Per germline, CDR1 MNHEY and CDR2 SMNVEV (reference sequence). This CDR3 has 15 amino acids. CDR3 protein: CASSSKRESTGELFF. The DNA for the CDR3 is TGTGCCAGCAGCTCGAAGCGGGAGAGCACCGGGGAGCTGTTTTTT.

This chain joins TRBV4-3 and TRBJ1-1; 10 bases agree with TRBD1. The trim removed 1 base at V and 4 bases at J, leaving 12 bases unmatched. Germline values: CDR1 LGHNA, CDR2 YSLEER. The CDR3 runs to 18 residues. This CDR3 reads CASSQGSGTGDWRTEAFF. Written as DNA, the CDR3 is TGCGCCAGCAGCCAAGGGTCTGGGACAGGGGATTGGCGCACTGAAGCTTTCTTT.

This clone showed up just once. This chain connects TRBV6-1 to TRBJ1-1; no definite D call. The CDR3 is 14 amino acids. Per the germline V gene, CDR1 is MNHNS and CDR2 is SASEGT. V lost 7 bases to trimming and J lost 1 base, with 13 bases between them. CDR3 protein: CASIRREENTEAFF. In nucleotides, the CDR3 is TGTGCCAGCATTCGTCGAGAGGAGAACACTGAAGCTTTCTTT.

J is TRBJ2-5 and V is TRBV1; TRBD1 was called by the table and not checked on the DNA. TRBV1 is assigned pseudogene status. This CDR3 is built from 16 residues. This CDR3 is CTSSHDRDRVGETQYF. For the CDR3, the DNA is TGCACCAGCAGCCATGACCGGGACAGGGTAGGGGAGACCCAGTACTTC.

The DNA for the CDR3 is TGTGCCAGCAGCGTAGATTCAGGTCAGCCCCAGCATTTT. It specifies CASSVDSGQPQHF. This sequence joins TRBV9 and TRBJ1-5; no clear D. This CDR3 spans 13 amino acids. Trimming left V 0 bases short and J 6 bases short, with 7 bases between. Germline CDR1 SGDLS, CDR2 YYNGEE.

V is TRBV19 and J is TRBJ1-2, with 9 positions matching TRBD1. CDR3 length: 15 residues. From germline, CDR1 is LNHDA and CDR2 SQIVND (reference sequence). J lost 6 bases, V lost 2 bases, and 7 bases had no gene match. The CDR3 region has the DNA TGTGCCAGTAGTATAAGATCACAGGGGGCAAATGGCTACACCTTC. Translated: CASSIRSQGANGYTF.

A single count supports this clone. This rearrangement joins TRBV7-9 to TRBJ2-3, with 8 bases aligning to TRBD2. In germline, CDR1 is SEHNR, CDR2 FQNEAQ (reference sequence). The CDR3 is 16 amino acids. Losses at the gene ends were 5 bases for V and 0 bases for J; bases not matched to a gene: 7. The chain's CDR3 is CASSRLASYSTDTQYF. CDR3 sequence (DNA): TGTGCCAGCAGCCGACTAGCGAGCTATAGCACAGATACGCAGTATTTT.